This TCR beta chain was sequenced during a study of shared clonotypes between healthy human individuals. Details on this clone: The antigen remains unidentified. The same CDR3 also results from other DNA sequences found in this sample.

General study points: Sampling covered blood only; tissue repertoires likely differ.

The assay was immunoSEQ multiplex PCR, and TCRdb's table has in-frame clones only and misses some. The data hold about 2.1 million clones, with under 95% observed a single time. Positively selected for CCR7, the CD45RO-negative cells used as naive CD8 cells excluded terminally differentiated effector memory CD45RA+ cells. Source material: naive CD8+ T cells from PBMCs. This clonotype originated in a man aged 18 to 30 in good health. Some clones in this sample may be carry-over from other donors' samples.

CDR3: CASSLSLLNTEAFF. The CDR3 region has the DNA TGTGCCAGCAGTTTATCTCTCTTGAACACTGAAGCTTTCTTT. V usage is TRBV28 and J usage is TRBJ1-1, with no clear D. V was shortened by 1 base and J by 0 bases, with 6 bases between the two germline ends. Per the germline V gene, CDR1 is MDHEN and CDR2 is SYDVKM. The CDR3 covers 14 residues.